This T cell receptor beta chain came from a study of shared clonotypes between healthy human individuals (TCRdb year 2020). Some background on the complete study: Three men and two women, aged 18 to 49 years, made up the cohort. To estimate repertoire size and how much clonotype sharing occurs between individuals, the study deeply sequenced the blood TCR repertoires of five or six healthy adults. Per donor, leukapheresis produced somewhere between about 0.8 and 9 billion PBMCs. Different laboratories and diverse techniques were used to prepare libraries and sequence TCR repertoires, to increase sequencing depth and limit assay-specific biases. For each donor, three plates each were used for CD4 naive and CD4 memory, two plates were used for CD8 naive, and one plate was used for CD8 memory.

General study outcomes and caveats: Sampling was limited to blood, and TCR repertoires in tissue likely differ from TCR repertoires in blood. Based on pairwise subsampling, the degree of clonotype sharing among donors was expected to be affected by sequencing depth. Higher generation probabilities were observed for clonotypes shared by all four sorted-subset donors than for non-shared clonotypes. About 5% of naive CD4, roughly 3.5% of naive CD8, roughly 2.4% of memory CD4, and less than 0.45% of memory CD8 clonotypes were shared across several donors. Naive subsets generally had larger estimated clonotype richness than memory subsets did. Rarefaction of sorted-subset datasets indicated incomplete sequencing despite the large sequencing depth. The small number of donors limited the genetic and exposure-history diversity represented.

Using the deep immunoSEQ assay, multiplex PCR amplified TCR CDR3 regions from genomic DNA. Extracted genomic DNA from each cell subset was distributed evenly across all wells of several immunoSEQ 96-well plates, and each plate was treated as a replicate. For sorted subsets, each replicate PCR was loaded with 200 ng genomic DNA, equivalent to roughly 30,000 T cell genomes. Purified libraries were measured with a Qubit 3.0 fluorometer, size-checked on a Bioanalyzer 2100, and measured again with the KAPA Library Quantification kit. Each immunoSEQ 96-well plate was sequenced on its own single-read 150-cycle Illumina NextSeq 550 flow cell. The original pipeline was this. Because the immunoSEQ output included only junctional sequences and no quality scores, the filtering could not be the same as the filtering used for full-length reads. To assign V/J genes and CDR3, sequences were annotated against IMGT germline references using PyIR, a Python wrapper for IgBLAST v1.9. Any read was removed if the V/J assignment was weak (E-value above 1e-6), the CDR3 was missing, or the read contained stop codons, out-of-frame junctions, or ambiguous translated residues. A V3J clonotype was defined by an identical inferred V gene, J gene, and CDR3 amino acid sequence. Percentage overlap between repertoires was computed as shared unique clonotypes divided by the size of the smaller repertoire. Repertoire richness was assessed with RTK rarefaction, the Chao1 estimator, and Recon v2.1 estimates of unobserved clonotypes. Generation probabilities for all TCRbeta clonotypes obtained by the gDNA method from a few donors were computed using OLGA. TCRdb took over this immuneACCESS table, retaining in-frame rearrangements with V and J assigned. Such tables are incomplete; in checked studies, under half of the missing clones stem from an unresolved V gene, and the remainder is unexplained. From that table come the V and J calls and clone size; the DNA was used to work out D and trimming. The sample table contains under 2,500,000 clones; only one count was recorded for approximately 96% of them. Clones ranked in the top ten supply less than 0.15% of the sample.

With respect to this clone: This clone's antigen is unknown. Base qualities are not at hand, and no much larger clone is one base apart.

The donors were healthy, HIV-negative adults who had no recently reported acute infections or vaccinations. Every donor was a Caucasian adult living in Nashville, Tennessee, USA. Magnetic negative selection was used to enrich CD4+ T cells, after which naive cells were positively selected on CD45RA and the negative fraction became the memory subset. Blood was obtained by leukapheresis, after which PBMCs were separated by Ficoll-Histopaque density gradient centrifugation and cryopreserved in liquid nitrogen vapor phase. Purity and quantity of every magnetically sorted T cell population were checked by analytical flow cytometry. From each sorted fraction, genomic DNA was isolated and quantified by UV absorbance on a Nanodrop 2000c. Sequencing input: naive CD4+ T cells sorted from blood. Read against the paper, the sample's cell subset or site label means: CD45RA+ positively selected. This receptor was obtained from a man aged 18 to 29 in good health.

The DNA is TGTGCCAGCAGCTTCGGGAATTCACCCCTCCACTTT. Translated, this gives CASSFGNSPLHF. The chain is assembled from TRBV5-6 and TRBJ1-6; the D gene identity is not certain. According to the germline V gene, CDR1 reads SGHDT and CDR2 reads YYEEEE. Relative to germline, V is 2 bases shorter and J is 7 bases shorter, with 4 bases between their ends. From cysteine to phenylalanine, the CDR3 is 12 amino acids long. Only the CDR3 portion is preserved as DNA: 36 bases, with reading frame beginning at the first base. Outside the CDR3, residues come from the reference TRBV5-6 and TRBJ1-6 proteins, so the full variable domain is: DAGVTQSPTHLIKTRGQQVTLRCSPKSGHDTVSWYQQALGQGPQFIFQYYEEEERQRGNFPDRFSGHQFPNYSSELNVNALLLGDSALYLCASSFGNSPLHFGNGTRLTVT.